The present T cell receptor beta chain was sequenced within a study of blood T cell repertoires in COVID-19. Study at large: Spain, Italy and the United States supplied samples that represented acute and convalescent COVID-19. The cDNA or gDNA used as material had been derived from T cells, B-cell-depleted T cells, or PBMCs.

V gave up 4 bases and J gave up 5 bases, with 21 bases separating them. CDR3 length: 16 amino acids. The authors' processing: Amplification with reference gene primers provided the estimates of nucleated cell counts. Method: immunoSEQ multiplex PCR; TCRdb's copy keeps in-frame clones and lacks some. The DNA was the basis for D and trimming; V, J and clone size are from that table. The sample consists of under 200,000 clones, about 88% of them appearing once. This chain uses TRBV5-3 with TRBJ1-2; D is unresolved. TRBV5-3 is flagged as an ORF with uncertain function. Sequenced input: peripheral blood. This sequence was found in a woman at least 80 years old in a cohort sampled during active or convalescent COVID-19. In nucleotides, the CDR3 is TGTGCCAGAAGCGGAGAAATTGAGAGGGTTGGGTATGGCTACACCTTC. Residues: CARSGEIERVGYGYTF.